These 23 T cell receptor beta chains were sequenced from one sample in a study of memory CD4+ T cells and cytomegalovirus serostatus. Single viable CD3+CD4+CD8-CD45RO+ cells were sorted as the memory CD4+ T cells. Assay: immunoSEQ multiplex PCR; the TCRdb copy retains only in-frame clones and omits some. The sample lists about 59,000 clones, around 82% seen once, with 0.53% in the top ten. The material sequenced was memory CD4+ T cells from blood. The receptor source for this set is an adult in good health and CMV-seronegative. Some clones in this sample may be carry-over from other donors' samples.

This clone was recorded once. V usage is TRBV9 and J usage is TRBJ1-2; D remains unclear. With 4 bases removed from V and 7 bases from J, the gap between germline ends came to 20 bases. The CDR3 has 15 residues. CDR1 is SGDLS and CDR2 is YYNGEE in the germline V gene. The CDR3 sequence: CASSSQGPLGGGYTF. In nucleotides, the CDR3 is TGTGCCAGCAGCTCACAAGGACCTCTCGGTGGTGGCTACACCTTC. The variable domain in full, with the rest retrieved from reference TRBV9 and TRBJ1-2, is DSGVTQTPKHLITATGQRVTLRCSPRSGDLSVYWYQQSLDQGLQFLIQYYNGEERAKGNILERFSAQQFPDLHSELNLSSLELGDSALYFCASSSQGPLGGGYTFGSGTRLTVV.

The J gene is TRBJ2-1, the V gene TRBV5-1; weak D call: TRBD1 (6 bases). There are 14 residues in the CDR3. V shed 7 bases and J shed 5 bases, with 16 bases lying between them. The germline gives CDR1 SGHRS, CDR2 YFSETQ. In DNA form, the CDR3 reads TGCGCCAGCCATATCACAGGGACCCACAATGAGCAGTTCTTC. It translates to CASHITGTHNEQFF.

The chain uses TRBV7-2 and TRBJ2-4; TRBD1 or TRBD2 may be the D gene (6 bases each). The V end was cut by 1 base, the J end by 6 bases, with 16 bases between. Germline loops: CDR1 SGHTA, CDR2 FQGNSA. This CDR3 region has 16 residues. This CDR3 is CASSLGPGAGLNIQYF. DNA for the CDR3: TGTGCCAGCAGCTTAGGCCCAGGGGCGGGATTAAACATTCAGTACTTC.

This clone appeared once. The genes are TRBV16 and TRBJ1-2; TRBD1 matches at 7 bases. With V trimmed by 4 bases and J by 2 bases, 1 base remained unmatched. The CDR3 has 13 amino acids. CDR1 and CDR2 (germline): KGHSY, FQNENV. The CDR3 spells CASSPDRNYGYTF. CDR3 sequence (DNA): TGTGCCAGCAGCCCGGACAGGAACTATGGCTACACCTTC.

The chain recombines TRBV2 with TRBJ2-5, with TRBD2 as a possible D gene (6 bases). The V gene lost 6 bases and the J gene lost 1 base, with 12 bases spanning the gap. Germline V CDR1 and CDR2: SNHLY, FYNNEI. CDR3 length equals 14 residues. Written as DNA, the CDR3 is TGTGCCAGCAGCGGGGGATCAGGCCAAGAGACCCAGTACTTC. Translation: CASSGGSGQETQYF. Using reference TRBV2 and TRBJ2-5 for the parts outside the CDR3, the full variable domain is EPEVTQTPSHQVTQMGQEVILRCVPISNHLYFYWYRQILGQKVEFLVSFYNNEISEKSEIFDDQFSVERPDGSNFTLKIRSTKLEDSAMYFCASSGGSGQETQYFGPGTRLLVL.

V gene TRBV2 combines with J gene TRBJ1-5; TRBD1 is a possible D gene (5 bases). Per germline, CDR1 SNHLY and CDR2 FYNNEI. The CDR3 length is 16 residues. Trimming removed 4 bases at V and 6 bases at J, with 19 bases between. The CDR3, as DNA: TGTGCCAGCAGTGTTCAGGGCCCGGGAGGGAGTCAGCCCCAGCATTTT. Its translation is CASSVQGPGGSQPQHF.

The CDR3 region has the DNA TGTGCCAGCAGCCCGGGACAGGGGTTAGTGACAGATACGCAGTATTTT. Amino acid sequence: CASSPGQGLVTDTQYF. The J gene is TRBJ2-3, the V gene TRBV28, with TRBD1 identical over 10 bases. Trimming took 6 bases from V and 3 from J; bases not matched to a gene: 9. Per the germline V gene, CDR1 is MDHEN and CDR2 is SYDVKM. This CDR3 is 16 amino acids long.

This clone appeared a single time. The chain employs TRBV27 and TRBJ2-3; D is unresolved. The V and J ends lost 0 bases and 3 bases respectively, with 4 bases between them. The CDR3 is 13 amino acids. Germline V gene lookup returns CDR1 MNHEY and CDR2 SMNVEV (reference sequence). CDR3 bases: TGTGCCAGCAGTTTATCGGCAACAGATACGCAGTATTTT. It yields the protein CASSLSATDTQYF.

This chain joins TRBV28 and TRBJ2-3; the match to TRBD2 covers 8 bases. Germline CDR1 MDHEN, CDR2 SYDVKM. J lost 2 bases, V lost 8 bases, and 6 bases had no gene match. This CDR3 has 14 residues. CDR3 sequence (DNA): TGTGCCAGCCGGAGCGGGAGTGCCACAGATACGCAGTATTTT. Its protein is CASRSGSATDTQYF.

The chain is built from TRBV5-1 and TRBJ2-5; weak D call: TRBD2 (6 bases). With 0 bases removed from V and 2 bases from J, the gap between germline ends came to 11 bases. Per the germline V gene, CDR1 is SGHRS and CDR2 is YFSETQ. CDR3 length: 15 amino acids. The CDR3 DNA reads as TGCGCCAGCAGCTTGGCCGGTAGCGGACAAGAGACCCAGTACTTC. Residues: CASSLAGSGQETQYF. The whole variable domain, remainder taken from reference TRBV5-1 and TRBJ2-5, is KAGVTQTPRYLIKTRGQQVTLSCSPISGHRSVSWYQQTPGQGLQFLFEYFSETQRNKGNFPGRFSGRQFSNSRSEMNVSTLELGDSALYLCASSLAGSGQETQYFGPGTRLLVL.

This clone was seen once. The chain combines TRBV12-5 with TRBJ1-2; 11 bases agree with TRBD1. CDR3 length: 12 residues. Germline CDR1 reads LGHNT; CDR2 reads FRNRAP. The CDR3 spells CGSGQGDYGYTF. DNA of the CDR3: TGTGGATCGGGACAGGGGGACTATGGCTACACCTTC.

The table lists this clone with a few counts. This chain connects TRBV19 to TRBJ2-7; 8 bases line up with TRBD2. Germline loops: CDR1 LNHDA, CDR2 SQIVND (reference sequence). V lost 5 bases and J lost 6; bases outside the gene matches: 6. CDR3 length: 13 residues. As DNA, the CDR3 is TGTGCCAGTAGTTCGGGACTAGAATTCGAGCAGTACTTC. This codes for CASSSGLEFEQYF.

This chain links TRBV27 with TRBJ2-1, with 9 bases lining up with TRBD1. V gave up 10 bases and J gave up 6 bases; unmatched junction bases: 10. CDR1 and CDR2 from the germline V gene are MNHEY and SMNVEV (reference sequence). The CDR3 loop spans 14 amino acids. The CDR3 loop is CATCWGQGSNEQFF. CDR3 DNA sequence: TGTGCCACCTGTTGGGGACAGGGAAGCAATGAGCAGTTCTTC.

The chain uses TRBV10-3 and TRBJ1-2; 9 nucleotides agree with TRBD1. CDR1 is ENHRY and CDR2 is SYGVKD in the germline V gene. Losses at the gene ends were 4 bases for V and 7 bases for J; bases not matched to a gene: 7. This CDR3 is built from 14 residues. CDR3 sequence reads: CAISVSDRGSGYTF. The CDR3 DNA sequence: TGTGCCATCAGTGTCTCCGACAGGGGGAGTGGCTACACCTTC.

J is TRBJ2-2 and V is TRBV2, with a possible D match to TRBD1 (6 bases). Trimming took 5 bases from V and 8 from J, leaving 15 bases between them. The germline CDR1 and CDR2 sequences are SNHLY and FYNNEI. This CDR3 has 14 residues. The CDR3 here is CASSPITGPGELFF. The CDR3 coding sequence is TGTGCCAGCAGTCCCATTACAGGGCCGGGGGAGCTGTTTTTT.

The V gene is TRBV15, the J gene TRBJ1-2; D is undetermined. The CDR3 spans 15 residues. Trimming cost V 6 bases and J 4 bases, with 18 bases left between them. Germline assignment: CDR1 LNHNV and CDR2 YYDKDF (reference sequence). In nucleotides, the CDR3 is TGTGCCACCAGAACGCAACCGGGGAATAGCTATGGCTACACCTTC. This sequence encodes CATRTQPGNSYGYTF.

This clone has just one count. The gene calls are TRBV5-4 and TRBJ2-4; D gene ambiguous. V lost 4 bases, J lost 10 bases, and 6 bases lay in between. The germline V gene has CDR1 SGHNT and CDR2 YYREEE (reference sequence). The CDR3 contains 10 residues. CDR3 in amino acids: CASSPQIQYF. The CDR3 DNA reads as TGTGCCAGCAGCCCACAGATTCAGTACTTC.

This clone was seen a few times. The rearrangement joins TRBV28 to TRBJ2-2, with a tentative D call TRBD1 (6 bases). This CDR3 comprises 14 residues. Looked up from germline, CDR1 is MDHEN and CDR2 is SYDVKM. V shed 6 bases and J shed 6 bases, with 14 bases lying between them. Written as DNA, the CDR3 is TGTGCCAGCAGGGATACAGGGAATTCCGGGGAGCTGTTTTTT. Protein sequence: CASRDTGNSGELFF.

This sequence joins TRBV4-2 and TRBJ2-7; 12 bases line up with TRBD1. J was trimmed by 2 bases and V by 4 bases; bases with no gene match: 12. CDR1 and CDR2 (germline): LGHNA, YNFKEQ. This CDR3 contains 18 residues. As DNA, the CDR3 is TGTGCCAGCAGCCGGGGGACAGGGGGCGGCGGGGCAACCTACGAGCAGTACTTC. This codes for CASSRGTGGGGATYEQYF.

As DNA, the CDR3 is TGTGCCAGCAGTGAAGGACAGGGGAGGACCGGGGAGCTGTTTTTT. Translating gives CASSEGQGRTGELFF. The V call is TRBV6-1, the J call TRBJ2-2, with 8 bases that match TRBD1. The CDR3 is 15 amino acids. Germline V CDR1 and CDR2: MNHNS, SASEGT. The V segment lost 1 base and the J segment 5 bases; nucleotides outside the gene matches: 3.

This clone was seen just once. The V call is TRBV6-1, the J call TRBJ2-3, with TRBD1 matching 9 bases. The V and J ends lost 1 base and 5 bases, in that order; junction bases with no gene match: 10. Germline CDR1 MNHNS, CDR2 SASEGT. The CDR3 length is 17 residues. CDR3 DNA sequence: TGTGCCAGCAGTGAAGTAATGACAGGGGGTGGAATAGATACGCAGTATTTT. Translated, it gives CASSEVMTGGGIDTQYF.

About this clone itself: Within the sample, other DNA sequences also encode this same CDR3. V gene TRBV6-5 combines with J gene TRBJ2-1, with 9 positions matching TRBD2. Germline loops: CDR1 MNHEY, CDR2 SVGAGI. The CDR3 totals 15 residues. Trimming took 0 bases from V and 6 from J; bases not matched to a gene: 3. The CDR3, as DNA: TGTGCCAGCAGTTACTCTTTAGCGGGAGCCAATGAGCAGTTCTTC. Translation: CASSYSLAGANEQFF.

CDR3 nucleotides: TGCAGCGCTGACAGGGCCTCACAAGAGACCCAGTACTTC. It is translated as CSADRASQETQYF. The chain combines TRBV29-1 with TRBJ2-5; 7 positions agree with TRBD1. V trimming: 7 bases; J trimming: 2 bases; junction bases outside the gene matches: 7. The CDR3 totals 13 residues. Germline assignment: CDR1 SQVTM and CDR2 ANQGSEA.